The rows below give T cell receptor beta chains drawn from one sample of a study of regulatory T cells in long-lasting Graves disease. Each CDR3 protein is one row after TCRdb ran MiXCR on the multiplex PCR reads. The table records hundreds of thousands of distinct CDR3 sequences, more than 15% of them present only once. The sequencing used peripheral blood mononuclear cells (PBMCs), collected at new diagnosis, from a patient treated with antithyroid drugs. The receptors here all came from a female donor with Graves disease. The CDR3 runs from the conserved cysteine through the conserved F or W. The D gene is left open where the match is weak. Not every row has a clone size; where given, it reads once, few, many or a size class.

>many|TRBJ2-5|.|TRBV12-3/TRBV12-4
TGTGCCAGCAGTTTTTTCGAGACCCAGTACTTC
CASSFFETQYF
>many|TRBJ2-7|.|TRBV3-1
TGTGCCAGCAGCCAAGTAAGCGGCCCCCTCGAGCAGTACTTC
CASSQVSGPLEQYF
>many|TRBJ1-5|.|TRBV28
TGTGCCAGCAGTTTACCGGGAGTTCAGCCCCAGCATTTT
CASSLPGVQPQHF
>few|TRBJ2-7|TRBD2|TRBV29-1
TGCAGCGCAGGACTAGCGGGAGGGCCGAGCGAGCAGTACTTC
CSAGLAGGPSEQYF
>many|TRBJ2-3|.|TRBV24-1
TGTGCCACCAGTGATCCAGGGCTAGACACAGATACGCAGTATTTT
CATSDPGLDTDTQYF
>many|TRBJ2-2|.|TRBV28
TGTGCCAGCAGTTTCAAGGTCGGGGAGCTGTTTTTT
CASSFKVGELFF
>.|TRBJ1-2|.|TRBV5-1
TGCGCCAGCAGCTTGGACAGGATCTATGGCTACACCTTC
CASSLDRIYGYTF
>many|TRBJ1-2|.|TRBV13
TGTGCCAGCAGCTTCGTTCGCAGCTATGGCTACACCTTC
CASSFVRSYGYTF
>many|TRBJ2-3|.|TRBV12-3/TRBV12-4
TGTGCCAGCAGTAAGACAGGACCTCGCACAGATACGCAGTATTTT
CASSKTGPRTDTQYF
>few|TRBJ2-1|.|TRBV3-1
TGTGCCAGCCAGGGGGACTTAAATGAGCAGTTCTTC
CASQGDLNEQFF
>.|TRBJ1-5|.|TRBV24-1
TGTGCCACCAGTGATGGCAATCAGCCCCAGCATTTT
CATSDGNQPQHF
>many|TRBJ1-5|.|TRBV3-1
TGTGCCAGCAGCGGGACTAAGGGAGGCAATCAGCCCCAGCATTTT
CASSGTKGGNQPQHF
>many|TRBJ1-2|.|TRBV12-3/TRBV12-4
TGTGCCAGCAGTTTTCACGGGGTGGGGGCGCCCTCTAACTATGGCTACACCTTC
CASSFHGVGAPSNYGYTF
>many|TRBJ2-1|.|TRBV24-1
TGTGCCACCAGTGATTTGCCTATCAGGGGAGGACATCACGGTGAGCAGTTCTTC
CATSDLPIRGGHHGEQFF
>.|TRBJ1-1|.|TRBV5-1
TGCGCCAGCAGCTTGGGATTAGGGGGGGCCGCTGAAGCTTTCTTT
CASSLGLGGAAEAFF
>many|TRBJ2-3|.|TRBV7-3
TGTGCCAGCAGCTCCCCCCCCGGGTTGGGGACTGATAGCACAGATACGCAGTATTTT
CASSSPPGLGTDSTDTQYF
>.|TRBJ1-2|.|TRBV9
TGTGCCAGCAGCGTAGGGTCCAGGGGCTACACCTTC
CASSVGSRGYTF
>many|TRBJ2-7|TRBD1|TRBV4-1
TGCGCCAGCAGCCAAATTACCGGGACAGGCTCCTACGAGCAGTACTTC
CASSQITGTGSYEQYF
>.|TRBJ2-1|.|TRBV10-2
TGCGCCAGCAGTGATGACCATGAGCAGTTCTTC
CASSDDHEQFF
>once|TRBJ2-5|.|TRBV12-3/TRBV12-4
TGTGCCAGCAGCGGCAGCGGGACAGTCCAAGAGACCCAGTACTTC
CASSGSGTVQETQYF
>.|TRBJ2-1|TRBD2|TRBV5-1
TGCGCCAGCAGCTCGGCTAGCGGGAGTTTTAATGAGCAGTTCTTC
CASSSASGSFNEQFF
>many|TRBJ2-5|TRBD2|TRBV28
TGTGCCAGCAGTCCCCCCAGCGGGGGGCTAGGAGAGACCCAGTACTTC
CASSPPSGGLGETQYF
>many|TRBJ2-1|TRBD2|TRBV20-1
TGCAGTGCTAGAGAGGGACTAGCGGTGTACAATGAGCAGTTCTTC
CSAREGLAVYNEQFF
>many|TRBJ2-2|.|TRBV12-3/TRBV12-4
TGTGCCAGCAGTTTAGCGGGGGGGCACGGGGAGCTGTTTTTT
CASSLAGGHGELFF
>.|TRBJ2-7|.|TRBV11-2
TGTGCCAGCAGACGGATGCTCGGGTCGAGCGAGCAGTACTTC
CASRRMLGSSEQYF
>few|TRBJ1-1|.|TRBV10-3
TGTGCCATCAGATCAGGGCAGGGTGGCGCTGAAGCTTTCTTT
CAIRSGQGGAEAFF
>many|TRBJ2-3|TRBD2|TRBV7-9
TGTGCCAGCAGCTTACTCTCCATTTCAGCGGGAAAAGCACGTGATACGCAGTATTTT
CASSLLSISAGKARDTQYF
>many|TRBJ2-1|TRBD1|TRBV2
TGTGCCAGCGATACCATACAGGGGGCGCAAAAGCGACACTTACACAATGAGCAGTTCTTC
CASDTIQGAQKRHLHNEQFF